The rows below give T cell receptor beta chains drawn from one sample of a study of T cell responses to AZD1222 COVID-19 vaccine. The data were produced by immunoSEQ multiplex PCR, yet TCRdb's version contains in-frame clones alone and is incomplete. The profile shows more than 140,000 clones, around 88% of them singletons. The sequences come from peripheral blood, collected on day 0 of MenACWY control vaccination. These receptors were obtained from an adult in good health. Both conserved end residues are part of each CDR3. A D gene is named only where the DNA matches it firmly. Size values are once, few and many counts, or a class for expanded clones, and some rows have none.

TRBJ2-7 | TRBV11-3 | . | . | CASSPRDYEQYF | TGTGCCAGCAGCCCCCGGGACTACGAGCAGTACTTC
TRBJ1-1 | TRBV3-1/TRBV3-2 | . | . | CASSQIQAMNTEAFF | TGTGCCAGCAGCCAGATACAGGCTATGAACACTGAAGCTTTCTTT
TRBJ2-5 | TRBV6-1 | . | . | CASSEPPLRVSQETQYF | TGTGCCAGCAGTGAACCCCCCCTGAGGGTTTCACAAGAGACCCAGTACTTC
TRBJ2-1 | TRBV6-5 | . | . | CASTLVGPMNEQFF | TGTGCCAGCACCCTCGTCGGGCCTATGAATGAGCAGTTCTTC
TRBJ1-2 | TRBV28 | once | . | CASSLFGPYGYTF | TGTGCCAGCAGTTTATTCGGACCCTATGGCTACACCTTC
TRBJ2-7 | TRBV5-4 | . | . | CASSWGPKGEQYF | TGTGCCAGCAGCTGGGGACCGAAGGGGGAGCAGTACTTC
TRBJ2-2 | TRBV21-1 | . | . | CASSKAGGRRTGELFF | TGTGCCAGCAGCAAAGCGGGGGGGCGTAGGACCGGGGAGCTGTTTTTT
TRBJ1-1 | TRBV14 | . | TRBD1 | CASRYRGGTEAFF | TGTGCCAGCAGATACAGGGGAGGCACTGAAGCTTTCTTT
TRBJ2-1 | TRBV7-6 | . | . | CASSFLGMGMDNEQFF | TGTGCCAGCAGCTTCCTAGGTATGGGGATGGACAATGAGCAGTTCTTC
TRBJ2-7 | TRBV5-1 | . | TRBD2 | CASKLAGSYEQYF | TGCGCCAGCAAACTAGCGGGATCCTACGAGCAGTACTTC
TRBJ1-2 | TRBV2 | . | . | CASSEESGSVGYTF | TGTGCCAGCAGTGAGGAAAGTGGTAGTGTGGGCTACACCTTC
TRBJ2-3 | TRBV9 | . | . | CASSVLPRATDTQYF | TGTGCCAGCAGCGTCTTGCCCAGGGCCACAGATACGCAGTATTTT
TRBJ1-1 | TRBV5-1 | . | TRBD1 | CASSPQGHEAFF | TGCGCCAGCAGCCCACAGGGGCATGAAGCTTTCTTT
TRBJ1-5 | TRBV5-6 | few | . | CASSLQGNQPQHF | TGTGCCAGCAGCTTGCAGGGGAATCAGCCCCAGCATTTT
TRBJ2-7 | TRBV11-2 | . | . | CASSLGSEQYF | TGTGCCAGCAGCTTAGGTTCCGAGCAGTACTTC
TRBJ2-5 | TRBV6-2/TRBV6-3 | . | TRBD2 | CASSYHSSGREVEETQYF | TGTGCCAGCAGTTACCATTCTAGCGGGAGGGAAGTAGAGGAGACCCAGTACTTC
TRBJ1-2 | TRBV4-2 | . | . | CASSQPLEGVGGYTF | TGTGCCAGCAGCCAGCCCCTCGAGGGGGTCGGCGGCTACACCTTC
TRBJ2-2 | TRBV28 | . | TRBD1 | CASSLTGDAGELFF | TGTGCCAGCAGTCTGACAGGGGATGCCGGGGAGCTGTTTTTT
TRBJ2-7 | TRBV4-3 | . | . | CASSHRQGDYEQYF | TGCGCCAGCAGCCACCGGCAGGGTGACTACGAGCAGTACTTC
TRBJ2-7 | TRBV4-3 | . | . | CASSQDRGEFEQYF | TGCGCCAGCAGCCAAGATCGAGGGGAGTTCGAGCAGTACTTC
TRBJ2-3 | TRBV2 | . | TRBD2 | CASRLAGDTQYF | TGTGCCAGCAGACTAGCGGGAGATACGCAGTATTTT
TRBJ1-2 | TRBV5-4 | . | . | CASSPPQGHYTF | TGTGCCAGCAGCCCCCCCCAGGGGCACTACACCTTC
TRBJ2-3 | TRBV6-2/TRBV6-3 | . | . | CASSYGPDTQYF | TGTGCCAGCAGTTACGGACCAGATACGCAGTATTTT
TRBJ2-7 | TRBV5-1 | . | . | CASSLDSRGYEQYF | TGCGCCAGCAGCTTGGATTCCAGGGGCTACGAGCAGTACTTC
TRBJ2-7 | TRBV6-5 | . | TRBD2 | CASSTGTSGTYEQYF | TGTGCCAGCAGTACCGGGACTAGCGGGACCTACGAGCAGTACTTC
TRBJ1-2 | TRBV5-1 | . | TRBD1 | CASSSTGGYGYTF | TGCGCCAGCAGCTCGACAGGGGGCTATGGCTACACCTTC
TRBJ2-7 | TRBV4-2 | . | . | CASSHGRGVYEQYF | TGTGCCAGCAGCCACGGCAGGGGGGTCTACGAGCAGTACTTC
TRBJ1-5 | TRBV2 | once | . | CASSEPDVRNQPQHF | TGTGCCAGCAGTGAACCCGACGTTCGCAATCAGCCCCAGCATTTT
TRBJ1-1 | TRBV20-1 | . | . | CSARAENEAFF | TGCAGTGCTAGGGCCGAGAATGAAGCTTTCTTT
TRBJ2-7 | TRBV10-3 | . | . | CAIRGLGRGETYEQYF | TGTGCCATCAGAGGACTCGGACGGGGAGAGACCTACGAGCAGTACTTC
TRBJ1-2 | TRBV5-1 | . | . | CASRPDLNYGYTF | TGCGCCAGCAGGCCGGACCTTAACTATGGCTACACCTTC
TRBJ1-4 | TRBV24-1 | . | . | CATRTDEKLFF | TGTGCCACCAGGACTGATGAAAAACTGTTTTTT
TRBJ2-5 | TRBV4-2 | few | TRBD2 | CASQAGSGKETQYF | TGTGCCAGCCAAGCGGGGAGCGGAAAAGAGACCCAGTACTTC
TRBJ2-7 | TRBV5-1 | . | TRBD1 | CASSSGTGADEQYF | TGCGCCAGCAGTTCCGGGACAGGGGCAGACGAGCAGTACTTC
TRBJ2-5 | TRBV28 | . | TRBD1 | CASSRGQGETQYF | TGTGCCAGCAGCCGGGGACAGGGAGAGACCCAGTACTTC
TRBJ2-7 | TRBV3-1/TRBV3-2 | . | TRBD2 | CASSQIAGSYEQYF | TGTGCCAGCAGCCAAATAGCGGGCTCCTACGAGCAGTACTTC
TRBJ1-2 | TRBV11-3 | . | . | CASSFQGYGYTF | TGTGCCAGCAGCTTTCAAGGGTATGGCTACACCTTC
TRBJ1-2 | TRBV19 | . | . | CASSLSGRRTSFYGYTF | TGTGCCAGTAGTCTCTCGGGACGTCGGACCTCTTTCTATGGCTACACCTTC
TRBJ1-1 | TRBV29-1 | . | . | CSVLKNTEAFF | TGCAGCGTTTTGAAGAACACTGAAGCTTTCTTT
TRBJ1-2 | TRBV7-9 | few | . | CASSSAGEGYGYTF | TGTGCCAGCAGCTCTGCGGGAGAGGGCTATGGCTACACCTTC
TRBJ1-1 | TRBV7-2 | . | . | CASSTQGVGTEAFF | TGTGCCAGCAGCACTCAGGGTGTGGGGACTGAAGCTTTCTTT
TRBJ2-4 | TRBV19 | . | . | CASSVTVQENIQYF | TGTGCCAGTAGCGTGACAGTCCAGGAAAACATTCAGTACTTC
TRBJ1-5 | TRBV3-1/TRBV3-2 | . | TRBD1 | CASSQDRGNQPQHF | TGTGCCAGCAGCCAGGACAGGGGCAATCAGCCCCAGCATTTT
TRBJ2-3 | TRBV5-1 | once | TRBD1 | CASSYAPGQGTDTQYF | TGCGCCAGCAGCTACGCCCCGGGACAGGGAACAGATACGCAGTATTTT
TRBJ2-7 | TRBV5-1 | . | TRBD1 | CASRPEGGSGSEQYF | TGCGCCAGCCGCCCCGAAGGGGGCTCGGGTTCCGAGCAGTACTTC
TRBJ2-3 | TRBV13 | . | TRBD1 | CASSFGQGATDTQYF | TGTGCCAGCAGCTTTGGACAGGGAGCAACAGATACGCAGTATTTT
TRBJ1-2 | TRBV5-4 | . | . | CASSWPGPGGYTF | TGTGCCAGCAGCTGGCCGGGACCGGGGGGCTACACCTTC
TRBJ1-1 | TRBV11-3 | . | . | CASRFFLSEILGTEAFF | TGTGCCAGCAGGTTTTTCCTATCGGAAATCCTGGGCACTGAAGCTTTCTTT
TRBJ1-2 | TRBV7-8 | . | . | CASSFRTLSGGYTF | TGTGCCAGCAGCTTCCGAACTCTCTCTGGCGGCTACACCTTC
TRBJ2-1 | TRBV24-1 | . | . | CATSDLDRRSNEQFF | TGTGCCACCAGTGATTTGGATCGCAGATCCAATGAGCAGTTCTTC
TRBJ2-7 | TRBV6-2/TRBV6-3 | . | . | CASSASYEQYF | TGTGCCAGCAGTGCGTCCTACGAGCAGTACTTC
TRBJ1-2 | TRBV7-6 | . | TRBD1 | CASSLDAGGGYGYTF | TGTGCCAGCAGCTTAGATGCAGGGGGCGGCTATGGCTACACCTTC
TRBJ2-3 | TRBV6-5 | . | . | CASSYLGVTTDTQYF | TGTGCCAGCAGTTACCTCGGGGTAACCACAGATACGCAGTATTTT
TRBJ2-5 | TRBV5-4 | . | TRBD1 | CASSPGQGGGVQETQYF | TGTGCCAGCAGCCCTGGACAGGGCGGAGGAGTACAAGAGACCCAGTACTTC
TRBJ2-7 | TRBV15 | . | TRBD1 | CATSRGPGDRGSYEQYF | TGTGCCACCAGCAGAGGCCCGGGTGACAGGGGGTCGTACGAGCAGTACTTC
TRBJ1-1 | TRBV10-3 | . | . | CAISDQVGMNTEAFF | TGTGCCATCAGTGATCAGGTTGGGATGAACACTGAAGCTTTCTTT
TRBJ1-2 | TRBV6-6 | . | TRBD1 | CATQNPTGARGYTF | TGTGCCACCCAAAACCCAACAGGGGCACGCGGCTACACCTTC
TRBJ2-3 | TRBV5-1 | . | . | CASSLYSQASTDTQYF | TGCGCCAGCAGCTTGTATAGCCAGGCTAGCACAGATACGCAGTATTTT
TRBJ1-5 | TRBV19 | . | TRBD1 | CATTDRRSQPQHF | TGTGCCACCACGGACAGGAGGTCTCAGCCCCAGCATTTT
TRBJ2-1 | TRBV6-2/TRBV6-3 | . | . | CASSYSPGSLVGIYNEQFF | TGTGCCAGCAGTTACTCTCCGGGATCCCTGGTTGGGATATACAATGAGCAGTTCTTC